The clone carrying this TCR beta chain was seen only once. What it recognizes is unknown. CDR1 is SQVTM, CDR2 ANQGSEA, per germline. V lost 4 bases and J lost 3; bases outside the gene matches: 3. CDR3 length: 13 amino acids. This sample is part of a study of cytomegalovirus exposure and HLA in healthy donors. Findings and limits, study-wide: The majority of TCR sequences were rare, yet some public TCRs appeared in many donors. There were 160 or so TCR beta chains listed as cytomegalovirus-associated. A subsequent analysis found that TCR clusters from the first cohort also tended to co-occur in the 120 validation repertoires, with 90% to 95% of cluster scores above 0. For cytomegalovirus status, the classifier reportedly gave diagnoses with high specificity and sensitivity.

The table came from immunoSEQ multiplex PCR; TCRdb's copy has only in-frame clones and leaves some out. The data show under 80,000 clones, around 92% seen once. This chain connects TRBV29-1 to TRBJ1-5, with TRBD1 identical over 7 bases. The specimen was PBMCs. The clonotype was recovered from a young woman in good health and CMV-seronegative. In DNA, the CDR3 is TGCAGCGTTGGGGGACAGAACAATCAGCCCCAGCATTTT. It translates to CSVGGQNNQPQHF.